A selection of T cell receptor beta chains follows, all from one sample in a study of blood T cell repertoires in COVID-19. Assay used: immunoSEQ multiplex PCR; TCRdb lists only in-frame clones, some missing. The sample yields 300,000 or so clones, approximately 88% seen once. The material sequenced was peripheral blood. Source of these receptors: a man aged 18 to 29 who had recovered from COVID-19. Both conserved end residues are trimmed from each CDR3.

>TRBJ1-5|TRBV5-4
ASSSGGGNGNQPQH
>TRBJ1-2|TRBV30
AWSRTGRADGYT
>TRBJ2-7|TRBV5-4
ASSPGLAGAYEQY
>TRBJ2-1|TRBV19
ASSASGSSYNEQF
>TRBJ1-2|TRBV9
ASSARTGDYGYT
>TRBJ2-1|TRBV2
ASTQGRTGWNEQF
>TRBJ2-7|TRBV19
ASSISAGEAYEQY
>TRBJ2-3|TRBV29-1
SVRAGSNADTQY
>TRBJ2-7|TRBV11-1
ASSFPGQGIYEQY
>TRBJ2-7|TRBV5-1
ASSQERDSPYEQY
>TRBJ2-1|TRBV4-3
ASSQDDTYQRNEQF
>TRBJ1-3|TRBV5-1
ASSQGYSSSGNTIY
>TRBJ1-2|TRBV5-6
ASSWDRGPGYT
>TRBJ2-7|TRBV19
ASSIPGVAAYEQY
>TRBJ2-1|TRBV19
ASSTDTSGRANNEQF
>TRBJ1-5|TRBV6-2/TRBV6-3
ASSYSTGLDQPQH
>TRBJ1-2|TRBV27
ASRAFNREIGYT
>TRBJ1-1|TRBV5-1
ASSLVAQNTEAF
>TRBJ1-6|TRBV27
ASSTVDSRGSPLH
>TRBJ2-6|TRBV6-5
ASSYSRAGANVLT
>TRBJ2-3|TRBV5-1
ASSLGLSLLTDTQY
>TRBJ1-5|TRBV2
ASNLNFGGRQPQH
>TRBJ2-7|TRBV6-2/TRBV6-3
ASSYWGVEQY
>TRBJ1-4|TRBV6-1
ASSEDQVPGQGVNEKLF
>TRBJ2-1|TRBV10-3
AISASPTGYNEQF
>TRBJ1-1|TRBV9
ASSTGQGSTEAF
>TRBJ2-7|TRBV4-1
ASSQTDGSGEQY
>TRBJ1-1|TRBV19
ASSSTGGGLNEAF
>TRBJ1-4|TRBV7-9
ASSYGSVNEKLF
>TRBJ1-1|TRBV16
ASSQSDSMNTEAF
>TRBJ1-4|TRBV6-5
ASTLRDRGREKLF
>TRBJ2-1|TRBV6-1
ASSDGGLEQF
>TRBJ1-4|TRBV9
ASSEGPTNEKLF
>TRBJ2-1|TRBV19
ASLREGLDEQF
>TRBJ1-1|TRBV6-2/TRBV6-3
ASSDPGQGGSSEAF
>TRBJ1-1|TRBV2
ASSEAGYMNTEAF
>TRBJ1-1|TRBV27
ASSPRTELPEAF
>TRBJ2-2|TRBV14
ASSQVAGGIDTGELF
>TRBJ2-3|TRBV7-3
ASSRGGTSTDTQY
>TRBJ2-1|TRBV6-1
ASSEYSWGVNEQF
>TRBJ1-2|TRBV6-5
ASRPGRAANYGYT
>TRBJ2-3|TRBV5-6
ASSFLRLAGVRDTQY
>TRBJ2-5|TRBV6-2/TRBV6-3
ASSLAGGNTKLQETQY
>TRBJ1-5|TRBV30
AWGRDSNNQPQH
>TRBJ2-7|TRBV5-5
ASSLSGTAYEQY